This T cell receptor (beta chain) emerged from a study of blood T cell repertoires in COVID-19. Study details: The United States, Italy and Spain were the sources of the acute and convalescent COVID-19 samples.

Original processing notes: From reference gene primer amplification, estimates of nucleated cell counts were derived. Clones were sequenced by immunoSEQ multiplex PCR, and TCRdb holds only the in-frame ones, with some missing. The D gene and trimming were derived from the DNA, and the V and J assignments and clone size from that table. The sample includes 200,000 or so clones, approximately 90% of them seen just once. The CDR3 runs to 13 residues. V gave up 3 bases and J gave up 8 bases, with 13 bases separating them. CDR1 is SGHAT and CDR2 is FQNNGV in the germline V gene. This receptor was identified in a young man who had recovered from COVID-19. The chain carries TRBV11-2 and TRBJ1-2, with D possibly being TRBD1 (5 bases). The sample comprised PBMCs or T cells enriched from blood (not recorded which). For the CDR3, the DNA is TGTGCCAGCAGCTTTAGACAGCCAAGGGGCTACACCTTC. Protein sequence: CASSFRQPRGYTF.